This TCR beta chain was captured by sequencing in a study of OX40 agonist ivuxolimab in advanced cancers. Study as a whole: An anti-OX40 (CD134) antibody with agonistic activity, ivuxolimab, was administered to patients. The study, taken as a whole, reports: At 0.1 to 3.0 mg/kg and by week 6, clonal expansion occurred in CD4+ and CD8+ blood T cells. Near-lowest levels of clonal expansion characterized partial responders at 0.1-3.0 mg/kg. In CD8+ T cells, expanded clones were on average more numerous than in CD4+.

A remark on this clone: The target antigen is unknown.

Germline CDR1 reads ENHRY; CDR2 reads SYGVKD. The trim removed 3 bases at V and 2 bases at J, leaving 6 bases unmatched. This CDR3 has 15 residues. Measured with immunoSEQ multiplex PCR; TCRdb has only the in-frame clones, and not every one. The sample lists tens of thousands of clones, approximately 93% occurring once. This sequence was found in an adult with an advanced solid tumor such as melanoma, head and neck, liver or kidney cancer. The chain combines TRBV10-3 with TRBJ1-1, with 7 bases fitting TRBD1. The sample was CD4+ or CD8+ T cells sorted from blood, taken in a trial of the OX40 agonist ivuxolimab. The CDR3 DNA reads TGTGCCATCAGTGATATAGACAGGGTAAACACTGAAGCTTTCTTT. This translates into CAISDIDRVNTEAFF.